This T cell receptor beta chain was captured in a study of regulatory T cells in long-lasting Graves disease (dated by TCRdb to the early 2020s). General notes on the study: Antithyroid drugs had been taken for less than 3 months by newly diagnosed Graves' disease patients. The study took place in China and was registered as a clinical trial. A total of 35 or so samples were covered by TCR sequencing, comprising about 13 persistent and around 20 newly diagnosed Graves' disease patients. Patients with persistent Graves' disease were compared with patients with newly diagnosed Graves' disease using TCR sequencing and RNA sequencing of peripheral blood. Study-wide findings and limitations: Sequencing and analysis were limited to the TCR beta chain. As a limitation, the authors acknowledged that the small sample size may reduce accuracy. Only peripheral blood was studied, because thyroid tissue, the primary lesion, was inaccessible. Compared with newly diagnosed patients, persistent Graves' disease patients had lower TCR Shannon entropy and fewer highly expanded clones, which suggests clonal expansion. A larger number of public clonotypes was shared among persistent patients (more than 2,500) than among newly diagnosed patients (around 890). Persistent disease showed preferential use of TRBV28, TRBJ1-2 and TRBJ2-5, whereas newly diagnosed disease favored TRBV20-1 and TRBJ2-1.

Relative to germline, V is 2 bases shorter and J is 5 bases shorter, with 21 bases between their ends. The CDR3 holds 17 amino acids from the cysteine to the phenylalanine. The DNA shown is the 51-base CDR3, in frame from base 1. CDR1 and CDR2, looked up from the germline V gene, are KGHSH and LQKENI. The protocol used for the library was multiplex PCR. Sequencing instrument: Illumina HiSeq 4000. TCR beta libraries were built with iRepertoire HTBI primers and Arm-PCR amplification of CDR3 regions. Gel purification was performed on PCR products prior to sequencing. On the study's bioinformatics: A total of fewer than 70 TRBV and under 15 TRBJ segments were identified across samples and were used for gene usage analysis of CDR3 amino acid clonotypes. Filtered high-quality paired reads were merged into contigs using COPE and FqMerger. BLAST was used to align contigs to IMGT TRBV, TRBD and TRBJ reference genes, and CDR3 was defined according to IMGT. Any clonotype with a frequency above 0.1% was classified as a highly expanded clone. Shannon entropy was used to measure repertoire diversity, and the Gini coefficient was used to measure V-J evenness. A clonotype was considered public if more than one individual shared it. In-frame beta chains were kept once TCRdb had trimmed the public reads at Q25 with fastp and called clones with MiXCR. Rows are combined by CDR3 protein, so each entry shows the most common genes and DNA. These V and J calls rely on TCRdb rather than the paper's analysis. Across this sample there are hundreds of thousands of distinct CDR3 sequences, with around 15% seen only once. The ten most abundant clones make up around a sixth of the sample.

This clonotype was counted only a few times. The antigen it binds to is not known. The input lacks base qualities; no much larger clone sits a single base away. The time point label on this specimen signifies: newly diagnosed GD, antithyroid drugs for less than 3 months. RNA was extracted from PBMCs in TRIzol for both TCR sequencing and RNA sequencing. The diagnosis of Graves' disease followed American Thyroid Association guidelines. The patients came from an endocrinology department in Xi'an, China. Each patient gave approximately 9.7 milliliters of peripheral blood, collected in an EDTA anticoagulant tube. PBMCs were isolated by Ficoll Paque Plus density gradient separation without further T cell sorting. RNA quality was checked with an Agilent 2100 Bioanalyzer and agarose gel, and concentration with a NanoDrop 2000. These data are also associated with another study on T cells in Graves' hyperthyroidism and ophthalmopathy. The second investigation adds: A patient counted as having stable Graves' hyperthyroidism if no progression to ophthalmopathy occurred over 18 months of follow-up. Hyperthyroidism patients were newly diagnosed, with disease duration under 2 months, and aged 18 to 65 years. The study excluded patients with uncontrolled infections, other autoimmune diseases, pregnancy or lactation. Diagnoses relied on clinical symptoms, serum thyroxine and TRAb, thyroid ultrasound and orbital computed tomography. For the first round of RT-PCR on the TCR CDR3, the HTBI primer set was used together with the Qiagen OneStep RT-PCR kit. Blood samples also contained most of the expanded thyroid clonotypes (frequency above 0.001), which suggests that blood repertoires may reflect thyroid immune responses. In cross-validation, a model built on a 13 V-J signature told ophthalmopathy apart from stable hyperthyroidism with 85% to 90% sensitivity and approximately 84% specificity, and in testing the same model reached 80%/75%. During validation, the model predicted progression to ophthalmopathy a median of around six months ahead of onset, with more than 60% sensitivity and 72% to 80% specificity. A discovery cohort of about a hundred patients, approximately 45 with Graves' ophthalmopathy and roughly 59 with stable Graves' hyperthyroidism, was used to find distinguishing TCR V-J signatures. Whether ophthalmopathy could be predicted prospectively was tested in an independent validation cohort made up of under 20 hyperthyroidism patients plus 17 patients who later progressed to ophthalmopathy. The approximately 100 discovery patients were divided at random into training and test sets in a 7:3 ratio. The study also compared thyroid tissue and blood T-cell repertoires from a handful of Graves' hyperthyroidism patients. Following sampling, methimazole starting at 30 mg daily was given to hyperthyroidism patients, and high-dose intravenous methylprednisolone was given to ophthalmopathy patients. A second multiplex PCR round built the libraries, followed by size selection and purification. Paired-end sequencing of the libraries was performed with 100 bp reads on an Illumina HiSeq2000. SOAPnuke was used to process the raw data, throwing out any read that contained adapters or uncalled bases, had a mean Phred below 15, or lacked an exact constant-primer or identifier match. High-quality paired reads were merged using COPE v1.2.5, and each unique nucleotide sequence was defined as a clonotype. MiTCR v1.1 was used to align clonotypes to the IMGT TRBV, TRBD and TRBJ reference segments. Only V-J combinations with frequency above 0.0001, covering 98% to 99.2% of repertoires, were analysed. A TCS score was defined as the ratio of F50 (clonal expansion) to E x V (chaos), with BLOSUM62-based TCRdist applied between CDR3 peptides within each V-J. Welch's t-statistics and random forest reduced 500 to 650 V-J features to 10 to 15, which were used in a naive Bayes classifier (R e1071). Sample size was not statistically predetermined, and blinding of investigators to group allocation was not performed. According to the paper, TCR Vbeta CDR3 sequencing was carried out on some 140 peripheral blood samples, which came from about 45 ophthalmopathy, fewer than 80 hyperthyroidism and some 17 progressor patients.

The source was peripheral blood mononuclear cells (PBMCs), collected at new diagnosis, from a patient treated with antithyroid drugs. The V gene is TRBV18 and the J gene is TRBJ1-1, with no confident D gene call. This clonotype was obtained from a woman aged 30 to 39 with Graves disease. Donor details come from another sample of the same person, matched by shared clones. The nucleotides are TGTGCCAGCTCACCATACGGAGTAAACACCTTCAGGACTGAAGCTTTCTTT. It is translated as CASSPYGVNTFRTEAFF.